The clone carrying this T cell receptor beta chain was seen many times. Its matching antigen is unknown. This record comes from a study of regulatory T cells in long-lasting Graves disease. General study points: Favoring TRBV28, TRBJ1-2 and TRBJ2-5 was a feature seen in persistent disease.

Regarding time point: newly diagnosed GD, antithyroid drugs for less than 3 months. With RNA extracted from PBMCs as input, the TCR library was made. Germline loops: CDR1 ENHRY, CDR2 SYGVKD. Trimming left V 7 bases short and J 1 base short, with 10 bases between. CDR3 length: 13 amino acids. Library construction for TCR beta used iRepertoire HTBI primers and Arm-PCR of CDR3 regions. TCRdb re-derived calls from the multiplex PCR reads in MiXCR, one entry per CDR3 protein. The table lists fewer than 650,000 distinct CDR3 sequences, around 15% of them singletons, with 15% to 20% in the top ten. These same records also appear under a second study, on T cells in Graves' hyperthyroidism and ophthalmopathy. From that second work: Patients were excluded because of uncontrolled infection, other autoimmune disease, pregnancy or lactation. HTBI primers were used for first-round RT-PCR of the TCR CDR3. Most expanded thyroid clonotypes above 0.001 recurred in blood.

The genes are TRBV10-3 and TRBJ1-2, with D unclear. The sequence derives from a woman between 25 and 40 years old with Graves disease. The input for sequencing was peripheral blood mononuclear cells (PBMCs), taken at new diagnosis, from a patient treated with antithyroid drugs. This CDR3 is CAITPGGNYGYTF. CDR3 DNA sequence: TGTGCCATCACTCCGGGAGGTAACTATGGCTACACCTTC.